This T cell receptor (beta chain) was sequenced in a study of response to subunit inactivated influenza vaccine. Study-wide results and caveats: There was a suggestion from the authors that each seasonal influenza vaccination recruits few new T cells.

The germline CDR1 and CDR2 sequences are SQVTM and ANQGSEA. V shed 6 bases and J 0 bases; nucleotides not matched to a gene: 5. The CDR3 spans 13 residues. In the case of this clonotype: Its antigen is still unknown.

TCRdb independently ran MiXCR on the RT-PCR reads; one entry per CDR3 protein. The sample has about 780,000 distinct CDR3 sequences; approximately 17% are singletons. The origin of this receptor is a man in his fifties who received an inactivated influenza vaccine. Specimen: PBMCs from blood, collected about 5 days after vaccination. The genes are TRBV29-1 and TRBJ2-7, with 7 bases aligning to TRBD2. The CDR3 DNA is TGCAGCGTCAAGGGAGGGGTCTCCTACGAGCAGTACTTC. Residues: CSVKGGVSYEQYF.